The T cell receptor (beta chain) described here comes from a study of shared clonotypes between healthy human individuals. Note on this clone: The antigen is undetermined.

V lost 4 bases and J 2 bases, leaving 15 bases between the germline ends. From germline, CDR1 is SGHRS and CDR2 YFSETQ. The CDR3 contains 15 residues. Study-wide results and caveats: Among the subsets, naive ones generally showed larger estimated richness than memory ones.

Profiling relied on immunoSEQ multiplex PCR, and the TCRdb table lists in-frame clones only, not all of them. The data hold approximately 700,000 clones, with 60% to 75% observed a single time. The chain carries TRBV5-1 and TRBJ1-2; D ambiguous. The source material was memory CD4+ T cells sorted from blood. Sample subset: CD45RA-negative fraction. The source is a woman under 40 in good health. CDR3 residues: CASSENPTGNYGYTF. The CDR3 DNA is TGCGCCAGCAGCGAAAACCCGACGGGGAACTATGGCTACACCTTC.